These 14 T cell receptor beta chains originate from one sample sequenced in a study of T cell changes during pregnancy in multiple sclerosis. TCRdb's copy holds only in-frame clones and misses some; the assay was immunoSEQ multiplex PCR. The sample holds over 85,000 clones, 90% seen once. The source material was peripheral blood, sampled in the second trimester of pregnancy. These receptors were obtained from a female donor in good health, enrolled as a control in a pregnancy study.

This clone was seen once. The J gene is TRBJ2-1, the V gene TRBV7-2, with D possibly TRBD2 on 5 matching bases. V lost 5 bases, J lost 3 bases, and 17 bases lay in between. The length of the CDR3 is 16 residues. CDR1 is SGHTA, CDR2 FQGNSA, per germline. The CDR3 region has the DNA TGTGCCAGCAGCCCCCATGCGGGCACTTACTACAATGAGCAGTTCTTC. This sequence encodes CASSPHAGTYYNEQFF. Using reference TRBV7-2 and TRBJ2-1 for the parts outside the CDR3, the full variable domain is GAGVSQSPSNKVTEKGKDVELRCDPISGHTALYWYRQSLGQGLEFLIYFQGNSAPDKSGLPSDRFSAERTGGSVSTLTIQRTQQEDSAVYLCASSPHAGTYYNEQFFGPGTRLTVL.

This clone came up a few times. The chain has TRBV28 and TRBJ1-5; a possible D gene is TRBD1 (5 bases). This CDR3 contains 12 residues. Looked up from germline, CDR1 is MDHEN and CDR2 is SYDVKM. The V and J ends lost 10 bases and 3 bases respectively, with 10 bases between them. CDR3 sequence (DNA): TGTGCCACCACAGGCTCCAATCAGCCCCAGCATTTT. This codes for CATTGSNQPQHF.

The V gene is TRBV30, the J gene TRBJ2-7, with D possibly TRBD1 on 6 matching bases. The V gene lost 2 bases and the J gene lost 10 bases, with 18 bases spanning the gap. Germline values: CDR1 GTSNPN, CDR2 SVGIG (reference sequence). This CDR3 is 13 amino acids long. The CDR3 spells CAWSKIDRSFQYF. The CDR3 region has the DNA TGTGCCTGGAGTAAAATAGACAGGTCCTTTCAGTACTTC.

This clone was seen a few times. The V gene is TRBV10-1, the J gene TRBJ2-2, with 12 bases aligning to TRBD2. V was clipped by 8 bases and J by 6 bases; unmatched bases: 4. The CDR3 consists of 14 residues. In germline, CDR1 is WNHNN, CDR2 SYGVQD (reference sequence). The CDR3 reads CASSTSGRSGELFF. CDR3 sequence (DNA): TGCGCCAGCTCGACTAGCGGGAGATCCGGGGAGCTGTTTTTT.

The V call is TRBV6-5, the J call TRBJ1-4; 8 bases align to TRBD1. The CDR3 consists of 16 residues. Germline CDR1 is MNHEY and CDR2 is SVGAGI. J gave up 0 bases and V 3 bases, and 3 bases lay outside the gene matches. The CDR3 spells CASSYDRGATNEKLFF. DNA for the CDR3: TGTGCCAGCAGTTATGACAGGGGTGCAACTAATGAAAAACTGTTTTTT.

The chain is built from TRBV2 and TRBJ1-5; 7 bases align to TRBD1. Trimming cost V 4 bases and J 3 bases; bases outside gene matches: 18. This CDR3 region has 19 residues. Germline CDR1 SNHLY, CDR2 FYNNEI. CDR3 sequence (DNA): TGTGCCAGCAGTGTTATCGGGGCAGGGGGACGTCGGGTCAATCAGCCCCAGCATTTT. It specifies CASSVIGAGGRRVNQPQHF.

The rearrangement joins TRBV6-6 to TRBJ1-1; D may be TRBD1 (5 bases). Looked up from germline, CDR1 is MNHNY and CDR2 is SVGAGI (reference sequence). The CDR3 has 16 residues. V was clipped by 0 bases and J by 1 base, with 12 bases between them. CDR3 DNA sequence: TGTGCCAGCAGTTACTCGACCGGGGGTCCGAACACTGAAGCTTTCTTT. Its protein product is CASSYSTGGPNTEAFF.

The V gene is TRBV11-2, the J gene TRBJ1-1, with a weak D call TRBD1 (6 bases). V lost 4 bases to trimming and J lost 3 bases, with 12 bases between them. CDR1 SGHAT and CDR2 FQNNGV come from the germline V gene. The CDR3 has 14 amino acids. The CDR3 region is CASSSGQIYTEAFF. CDR3 in DNA: TGTGCCAGCAGCTCTGGACAGATCTACACTGAAGCTTTCTTT.

This clone was recorded once. V gene TRBV7-2 combines with J gene TRBJ1-2, with TRBD1 matching over 8 bases. This CDR3 has 14 amino acids. The germline V gene has CDR1 SGHTA and CDR2 FQGNSA. The junction had 7 bases not matched to a gene; V was cut back by 5 bases and J by 5 bases. CDR3 amino acids: CASSPTGGGYGYTF. The CDR3 bases are TGTGCCAGCAGCCCAACAGGGGGGGGGTATGGCTACACCTTC.

This clone has only one observation. The gene calls are TRBV9 and TRBJ2-7; D is uncertain. Trimming left V 10 bases short and J 1 base short, with 27 bases between. Per germline, CDR1 SGDLS and CDR2 YYNGEE. The CDR3 runs to 17 residues. Written as DNA, the CDR3 is TGTGCCCCTAAAGCCAGCACCCACTCTAGGAGTTCCTACGAGCAGTACTTC. As protein: CAPKASTHSRSSYEQYF.

The V call is TRBV7-2, the J call TRBJ1-2, with 8 bases matching TRBD1. The CDR3 is made up of 13 amino acids. With V trimmed by 4 bases and J by 4 bases, 2 bases remained unmatched. Germline V gene lookup returns CDR1 SGHTA and CDR2 FQGNSA. The CDR3 protein is CASSSDRAYGYTF. Here the CDR3 DNA reads TGTGCCAGCAGCTCGGACAGGGCCTATGGCTACACCTTC. The full variable domain, completed using reference TRBV7-2 and TRBJ1-2, is GAGVSQSPSNKVTEKGKDVELRCDPISGHTALYWYRQSLGQGLEFLIYFQGNSAPDKSGLPSDRFSAERTGGSVSTLTIQRTQQEDSAVYLCASSSDRAYGYTFGSGTRLTVV.

The chain recombines TRBV14 with TRBJ2-2; perhaps TRBD1 as D (5 bases). This CDR3 has 15 amino acids. The V and J ends lost 4 bases and 0 bases respectively, with 9 bases between them. CDR1 is SGHDN and CDR2 is FVKESK in the germline V gene. In nucleotides, the CDR3 is TGTGCCAGCAGCCCCCACAGGACGAACACCGGGGAGCTGTTTTTT. It is translated as CASSPHRTNTGELFF. The complete variable domain, with remaining parts taken from reference TRBV14 and TRBJ2-2, reads EAGVTQFPSHSVIEKGQTVTLRCDPISGHDNLYWYRRVMGKEIKFLLHFVKESKQDESGMPNNRFLAERTGGTYSTLKVQPAELEDSGVYFCASSPHRTNTGELFFGEGSRLTVL.

The J gene is TRBJ2-7, the V gene TRBV4-1; tentatively, D is TRBD1 (6 bases). V was trimmed by 1 base and J by 3 bases, leaving 13 bases between them. The CDR3 is 15 amino acids. CDR1 and CDR2 (germline): MGHRA, YSYEKL. The CDR3 is CASSQAMTGSYEQYF. CDR3 bases: TGCGCCAGCAGCCAAGCTATGACAGGAAGCTACGAGCAGTACTTC.

About this clone itself: A junction end diverges from the germline sequence, so it may reflect a read error. The V call is TRBV7-9, the J call TRBJ1-2; the D gene is possibly TRBD1 (6 bases). This CDR3 spans 13 amino acids. Germline V CDR1 and CDR2: SEHNR, FQNEAQ (reference sequence). The CDR3 is CASSLDRDYGNTF. The CDR3 DNA reads as TGTGCCAGCAGCTTAGACAGGGACTATGGCAACACCTTC.